The 24 T cell receptor beta chains in this list originate from one sample, sequenced in a study of CD8 T cells in Susac syndrome. Random hexamers were used to reverse transcribe roughly 0.45 to 1 ug of RNA. TCRdb re-called the immunoSEQ multiplex PCR reads through MiXCR, storing one row per CDR3 protein. The data show about 190,000 distinct CDR3 sequences, approximately 95% seen once. Sequenced material: CD8+ T cells from PBMCs. The receptors shown here come from a human donor with Susac syndrome.

This chain links TRBV20-1 with TRBJ1-5; 7 bases are shared with TRBD1. V gave up 5 bases and J gave up 5 bases; unmatched junction bases: 0. The CDR3 contains 11 residues. Germline V gene lookup returns CDR1 DFQATT and CDR2 SNEGSKA (reference sequence). The CDR3 DNA reads TGCAGTGCTCAGGGGGATCAGCCCCAGCATTTT. It codes for CSAQGDQPQHF.

The rearrangement links TRBV13 to TRBJ1-1, with no clear D. The CDR3 extends over 13 amino acids. V lost 0 bases, J lost 8 bases, and 10 bases lay in between. CDR1 is PRHDT, CDR2 FYEKMQ, per germline (reference sequence). This CDR3 is CASSLGRTGEAFF. As DNA, the CDR3 is TGTGCCAGCAGCTTAGGAAGGACGGGAGAAGCTTTCTTT.

This clonotype has just one count. This chain joins TRBV29-1 and TRBJ1-1; tentatively, D is TRBD1 (5 bases). The CDR3 has 13 residues. Germline CDR1 reads SQVTM; CDR2 reads ANQGSEA. Between the trimmed V and J ends, which lost 4 bases and 0 bases, there was a span of 9 bases. CDR3 in amino acids: CSVGTGLNTEAFF. Written as DNA, the CDR3 is TGCAGCGTTGGCACAGGTCTGAACACTGAAGCTTTCTTT.

This clonotype was picked up one time. A read error may produce the germline difference seen at one junction end. The J gene is TRBJ2-3, the V gene TRBV12-3 or TRBV12-4, with 10 bases lining up with TRBD2. This CDR3 spans 16 amino acids. For the CDR3, the DNA is TGTGCCAGCAGTCTAGCGGCTAGCGGGGGTACAGATACGCAGTATTTT. Protein sequence: CASSLAASGGTDTQYF.

V gene TRBV4-1 combines with J gene TRBJ2-7, with D possibly TRBD1 on 5 matching bases. V lost 0 bases and J 6 bases, leaving 12 bases between the germline ends. This CDR3 is 14 amino acids long. Germline V gene lookup returns CDR1 MGHRA and CDR2 YSYEKL. The CDR3 nucleotides are TGCGCCAGCAGCCAAGAATCGGTGGGGCTCGAGCAGTACTTC. Amino acids: CASSQESVGLEQYF.

This chain links TRBV27 with TRBJ1-1; tentatively, D is TRBD1 (6 bases). The CDR3 is 16 residues long. The V end was cut by 5 bases, the J end by 0 bases, with 16 bases between. The germline V gene encodes CDR1 MNHEY and CDR2 SMNVEV (reference sequence). The CDR3 sequence is CASSPSGGPMNTEAFF. For the CDR3, the DNA is TGTGCCAGCAGTCCCTCGGGGGGCCCTATGAACACTGAAGCTTTCTTT.

The chain combines TRBV11-2 with TRBJ2-7; no clear D. Trimming took 6 bases from V and 2 from J, leaving 11 bases between them. Germline values: CDR1 SGHAT, CDR2 FQNNGV. The CDR3 has 13 residues. CDR3 coding DNA: TGTGCCAGCAGTTTGGTCGGCGCCTACGAGCAGTACTTC. It yields the protein CASSLVGAYEQYF.

A single count supports this clonotype. The V and J genes are TRBV3-1 and TRBJ2-7; D uncertain. V lost 4 bases and J 0 bases, leaving 10 bases between the germline ends. CDR1 and CDR2 from the germline V gene are LGHDT and YNNKEL (reference sequence). The CDR3 spans 14 residues. CDR3 loop: CASSPLRGSYEQYF. In nucleotides, the CDR3 is TGTGCCAGCAGCCCCCTGAGAGGCTCCTACGAGCAGTACTTC.

The chain uses TRBV15 and TRBJ1-2, with TRBD1 as a possible D gene (6 bases). This CDR3 contains 12 residues. V dropped 5 bases and J dropped 8 bases, with 12 bases sitting between them. Germline V gene sequence: CDR1 LNHNV, CDR2 YYDKDF (reference sequence). CDR3 protein: CATSGGARGYTF. CDR3 nucleotide sequence: TGTGCCACCAGCGGGGGGGCGCGCGGCTACACCTTC.

This clonotype has only a few counts. This chain uses TRBV18 with TRBJ2-7; 8 bases are shared with TRBD1. V trimming: 6 bases; J trimming: 0 bases; junction bases outside the gene matches: 7. This CDR3 has 15 residues. Germline assignment: CDR1 KGHSH and CDR2 LQKENI. CDR3 DNA: TGTGCCAGCTCCTTACGGACAGGGTCCTCCTACGAGCAGTACTTC. Encoded protein: CASSLRTGSSYEQYF.

The V gene is TRBV4-1, the J gene TRBJ1-1, with D perhaps matching TRBD1 (5 bases). The CDR3 spans 15 residues. CDR1 MGHRA and CDR2 YSYEKL come from the germline V gene. Trimming shortened V by 3 bases and J by 4 bases, and 15 bases separated the two germline ends. In DNA, the CDR3 is TGCGCCAGCAGCCACCCGCTCGGACAATCCACTGAAGCTTTCTTT. Translated: CASSHPLGQSTEAFF.

The CDR3: CASSVGLGHEQYF. The CDR3 bases are TGTGCCAGCAGCGTAGGTCTGGGTCACGAGCAGTACTTC. The V call is TRBV9, the J call TRBJ2-7; D uncertain. V lost 0 bases and J 5 bases, leaving 9 bases between the germline ends. The CDR3 sequence is 13 residues long. Germline assignment: CDR1 SGDLS and CDR2 YYNGEE. The whole variable domain, remainder taken from reference TRBV9 and TRBJ2-7, is DSGVTQTPKHLITATGQRVTLRCSPRSGDLSVYWYQQSLDQGLQFLIQYYNGEERAKGNILERFSAQQFPDLHSELNLSSLELGDSALYFCASSVGLGHEQYFGPGTRLTVT.

The V gene is TRBV9, the J gene TRBJ2-2; the match to TRBD2 covers 10 bases. Germline V CDR1 and CDR2: SGDLS, YYNGEE. The V segment lost 3 bases and the J segment 6 bases; nucleotides outside the gene matches: 5. The CDR3 sequence is 15 residues long. The CDR3 DNA reads as TGTGCCAGCAGCGGGACTAGCGGCTCTTCCGGGGAGCTGTTTTTT. Residues: CASSGTSGSSGELFF.

This rearrangement joins TRBV11-2 to TRBJ2-1, with 8 bases aligning to TRBD1. Per germline, CDR1 SGHAT and CDR2 FQNNGV. This CDR3 region has 15 residues. V dropped 5 bases and J dropped 7; count of bases not matched to a gene: 10. The DNA for the CDR3 is TGTGCCAGCAGCCCGGTGACAGGGGTGGCGAATGAGCAGTTCTTC. The encoded protein is CASSPVTGVANEQFF.

The V and J genes are TRBV7-2 and TRBJ1-1, with 8 bases aligning to TRBD1. The J segment lost 6 bases and the V segment lost 4 bases, leaving 7 bases of the junction unmatched. Germline V CDR1 and CDR2: SGHTA, FQGNSA. This CDR3 is built from 14 residues. The CDR3 protein is CASSWTGLRAEAFF. DNA for the CDR3: TGTGCCAGCAGCTGGACAGGGTTGAGGGCTGAAGCTTTCTTT.

The chain has TRBV9 and TRBJ2-7; TRBD1 might be the D (5 bases). Germline values: CDR1 SGDLS, CDR2 YYNGEE. The CDR3 sequence is 13 residues long. V was shortened by 4 bases and J by 5 bases, with 13 bases between the two germline ends. CDR3 sequence reads: CASSSTGPNEQYF. The DNA of the CDR3 is TGTGCCAGCAGCTCCACAGGTCCTAACGAGCAGTACTTC.

This chain connects TRBV27 to TRBJ2-1; 7 bases are a match to TRBD2. V shed 7 bases, J shed 6 bases, and the junction held 3 bases outside the gene matches. The CDR3 has 12 residues. The germline CDR1 and CDR2 sequences are MNHEY and SMNVEV (reference sequence). CDR3 bases: TGTGCCAGCACGGGACTACCCAATGAGCAGTTCTTC. Its protein is CASTGLPNEQFF.

The rearrangement uses TRBV29-1 and TRBJ2-1; 7 nucleotides agree with TRBD1. The CDR3 sequence is 14 residues long. V lost 6 bases to trimming and J lost 9 bases; unmatched junction nucleotides: 14. The V gene's germline CDR1 is SQVTM and CDR2 ANQGSEA. The CDR3 nucleotides are TGCAGCGTGGACCTCCGGGACAGAGGGTTTGAGCAGTTCTTC. Translation: CSVDLRDRGFEQFF.

The chain couples TRBV21-1 to TRBJ1-3; the table names TRBD1, a call not compared with the DNA. TRBV21-1 is termed a pseudogene. There are 15 residues in the CDR3. The CDR3 reads CASSGRTVSGNTIYF. The CDR3 bases are TGTGCCAGCAGCGGAAGGACAGTCTCTGGAAACACCATATATTTT.

V gene TRBV24-1 combines with J gene TRBJ2-1; 8 nucleotides match TRBD1. Per the germline V gene, CDR1 is KGHDR and CDR2 is SFDVKD. The CDR3 has 14 amino acids. The trim removed 4 bases at V and 6 bases at J, leaving 4 bases unmatched. The CDR3 DNA follows: TGTGCCACCAGTGACTCGGACAGGGCCAATGAGCAGTTCTTC. Amino acids: CATSDSDRANEQFF.

The chain is built from TRBV7-9 and TRBJ1-1; 7 bases align to TRBD1. The CDR3 consists of 13 residues. Trimming cost V 7 bases and J 4 bases; bases outside gene matches: 6. CDR1 is SEHNR, CDR2 FQNEAQ, per germline (reference sequence). This chain's CDR3 is CASNSGGPTEAFF. Here the CDR3 DNA reads TGTGCCAGCAACTCAGGGGGGCCCACTGAAGCTTTCTTT.

The chain employs TRBV7-2 and TRBJ2-1; possibly TRBD2 for D (6 bases). CDR3 length: 15 residues. Trimming cost V 5 bases and J 4 bases, with 15 bases left between them. CDR1 SGHTA and CDR2 FQGNSA come from the germline V gene. The CDR3 sequence is CASSPRETWYNEQFF. The CDR3 region has the DNA TGTGCCAGCAGCCCCCGGGAGACTTGGTACAATGAGCAGTTCTTC. Using reference TRBV7-2 and TRBJ2-1 for the parts outside the CDR3, the full variable domain is GAGVSQSPSNKVTEKGKDVELRCDPISGHTALYWYRQSLGQGLEFLIYFQGNSAPDKSGLPSDRFSAERTGGSVSTLTIQRTQQEDSAVYLCASSPRETWYNEQFFGPGTRLTVL.

This clonotype turned up a few times. The chain joins TRBV3-1 to TRBJ1-1, with D unclear. Trimming shortened V by 1 base and J by 7 bases, and 1 base separated the two germline ends. The CDR3 has 10 residues. Germline loops: CDR1 LGHDT, CDR2 YNNKEL (reference sequence). CDR3 coding DNA: TGTGCCAGCAGCCAAGTTGAAGCTTTCTTT. Its translation is CASSQVEAFF.

The rearrangement links TRBV7-9 to TRBJ2-2; 7 nucleotides align to TRBD1. V gave up 5 bases and J gave up 7 bases; unmatched junction bases: 10. The CDR3 is 15 amino acids. Germline assignment: CDR1 SEHNR and CDR2 FQNEAQ (reference sequence). CDR3 protein: CASSVIDRALGELFF. CDR3 coding DNA: TGTGCCAGCAGCGTCATCGACAGGGCTCTCGGGGAGCTGTTTTTT.